This is a list of T cell receptor beta chains from one sample in a study of cytomegalovirus exposure and HLA in healthy donors. Profiling relied on immunoSEQ multiplex PCR, and the TCRdb table lists in-frame clones only, not all of them. The sample lists a few hundred thousand clones, more than 65% occurring once. Sequencing input: PBMCs. The source is a woman in her twenties or thirties in good health and CMV-seronegative. CDR3s include the opening cysteine and the closing phenylalanine or tryptophan. A D gene is named only where the DNA matches it firmly. Rows may omit the clone size; those that give it use once, few, many or a size class.

-,-,TRBV9,TRBJ2-7,14,TGTGCCAGCAGCGTCGGTCTCCCCGGGTACGAGCAGTACTTC,CASSVGLPGYEQYF
-,TRBD2,TRBV6-5,TRBJ2-5,15,TGTGCCAGCACCAATAGCGGGAGGGTAAAAGAGACCCAGTACTTC,CASTNSGRVKETQYF
-,TRBD2,TRBV7-6,TRBJ2-1,20,TGTGCCAGCAGCTTAAGGAAAACTAGCGGGAGGGTACGGACATACAATGAGCAGTTCTTC,CASSLRKTSGRVRTYNEQFF
-,-,TRBV6-5,TRBJ2-1,13,TGTGCCAGCACCTCGGACATTAACAATGAGCAGTTCTTC,CASTSDINNEQFF
-,-,TRBV10-2,TRBJ1-1,13,TGCGCCAGCAGTGACAACCCCGGGGAGGAAGCTTTCTTT,CASSDNPGEEAFF
once,TRBD2,TRBV13,TRBJ2-5,16,TGTGCCAGCAGCTTAAGTTTCGGGAGGGCCGCCGAGACCCAGTACTTC,CASSLSFGRAAETQYF
-,TRBD1,TRBV5-4,TRBJ2-3,14,TGTGCCAGCAGAAACCGACAGGGGTCAGATACGCAGTATTTT,CASRNRQGSDTQYF
few,-,TRBV16,TRBJ1-4,15,TGTGCCAGCAGCCCGGGAGGGGCAACTAATGAAAAACTGTTTTTT,CASSPGGATNEKLFF
few,-,TRBV5-1,TRBJ1-3,15,TGCGCCAGCACCGGTAGCGGAGCTCTTGGAAACACCATATATTTT,CASTGSGALGNTIYF
-,TRBD2,TRBV5-4,TRBJ2-2,17,TGTGCCAGCAGCTCACCGGGACTAGCGGCGGTTACCGGGGAGCTGTTTTTT,CASSSPGLAAVTGELFF
-,-,TRBV30,TRBJ2-1,11,TGTGCCTGGAGTCCCAGCGGTGAGCAGTTCTTC,CAWSPSGEQFF
-,TRBD2,TRBV6-1,TRBJ2-1,14,TGTGCCAGCAGTCGCGGGACTAGGACTGATGAGCAGTTCTTC,CASSRGTRTDEQFF
-,-,TRBV9,TRBJ2-2,14,TGTGCCAGCAGCGCCGGAGTCGGTACCGGGGAGCTGTTTTTT,CASSAGVGTGELFF
-,-,TRBV2,TRBJ1-5,15,TGTGCCAGCAGTGGGGGTCAGGGGCCCAATCAGCCCCAGCATTTT,CASSGGQGPNQPQHF
-,TRBD1,TRBV15,TRBJ1-2,13,TGTGCCACCAGCCCAGACAGGGGCCATGGCTACACCTTC,CATSPDRGHGYTF
few,TRBD2,TRBV14,TRBJ2-2,17,TGTGCCAGCAGTGACGAAAAGCGGGGGGGCCTCGGAGGGGAGCTGTTTTTT,CASSDEKRGGLGGELFF
-,-,TRBV25-1,TRBJ1-4,15,TGTGCCAGCAGTGAAAATAGCCCGAGAAATGAAAAACTGTTTTTT,CASSENSPRNEKLFF
-,-,TRBV2,TRBJ1-1,12,TGTGCCAACAAGCGAAAAAGGTTCGAAGCTTTCTTT,CANKRKRFEAFF
few,TRBD1,TRBV6-5,TRBJ1-1,13,TGTGCCAGCCGACAGGGATTGAACACTGAAGCTTTCTTT,CASRQGLNTEAFF
few,-,TRBV7-6,TRBJ1-1,12,TGTGCCAGCAGCTTAGCCCTCACTGAAGCTTTCTTT,CASSLALTEAFF
-,TRBD1,TRBV19,TRBJ2-2,19,TGTGCCAGTAACTCCGGGACAGGGGGATTGCTGGGGGACACCGGGGAGCTGTTTTTT,CASNSGTGGLLGDTGELFF
once,TRBD1,TRBV6-6,TRBJ1-2,15,TGTGCCAGCAGTTACCGGGACAGCACTAACTATGGCTACACCTTC,CASSYRDSTNYGYTF
-,TRBD1,TRBV29-1,TRBJ1-1,14,TGCAGCGTTAGGACAGGGGGCGGAGGGACTGAAGCTTTCTTT,CSVRTGGGGTEAFF
-,-,TRBV29-1,TRBJ1-2,16,TGCAGCGTTGAATCGTATGAGGGCAGGACTTACTATGGCTACACCTTC,CSVESYEGRTYYGYTF
-,TRBD2,TRBV19,TRBJ2-1,17,TGTGCCAGTAGTATATCATGGACTAGCGGGGAAGTGAATGAGCAGTTCTTC,CASSISWTSGEVNEQFF
-,-,TRBV5-1,TRBJ1-2,13,TGCGCCAGCAGCTTGGACGGACTCTATGGCTACACCTTC,CASSLDGLYGYTF
-,-,TRBV6-5,TRBJ1-4,15,TGTGCCAGCAGTCCGTCTTTCTCCCAGCGGGAAAAACTGTTTTTT,CASSPSFSQREKLFF
-,-,TRBV5-4,TRBJ2-1,15,TGTGCCAGCAGCGCCCCCGGGACTTCCTACAATGAGCAGTTCTTC,CASSAPGTSYNEQFF
once,-,TRBV11-2,TRBJ2-1,14,TGTGCCAGCAGCTTACAGGGGTCTTACAATGAGCAGTTCTTC,CASSLQGSYNEQFF
-,TRBD1,TRBV5-1,TRBJ2-3,14,TGCGCCAGCAGCTTAGGACAGGGCCAAGATACGCAGTATTTT,CASSLGQGQDTQYF
-,TRBD1,TRBV30,TRBJ1-6,13,TGTGCCTGGAGTGAGGACAGGGATTCACCCCTCCACTTT,CAWSEDRDSPLHF
-,TRBD2,TRBV7-9,TRBJ2-7,19,TGTTCCAGCAGCCCCACTTTGGGTAGCGGGGGGGAGAGCTCCTACGAGCAGTACTTC,CSSSPTLGSGGESSYEQYF
-,TRBD2,TRBV4-1,TRBJ2-1,17,TGCGTCAGCAGCCAAGTATCCCGACTAGCGGGATACAATGAGCAGTTCTTC,CVSSQVSRLAGYNEQFF
-,-,TRBV5-5,TRBJ2-5,14,TGTGCCAGCAGCTCCTCTAGTTTTGAAGAGACCCAGTACTTC,CASSSSSFEETQYF
-,TRBD1,TRBV6-5,TRBJ1-4,15,TGTGCCATAGGACAGGGTCGGGGGATAGGGGAAAAACTGTTTTTT,CAIGQGRGIGEKLFF
-,TRBD1,TRBV5-8,TRBJ1-3,16,TGTGCCAGCAGCCTGCGGGACAGCTCCTCTGGAAACACCATATATTTT,CASSLRDSSSGNTIYF
-,-,TRBV11-2,TRBJ2-2,14,TGTGCCAGCAGCCTCCTGGGAGAGACCGGGGAGCTGTTTTTT,CASSLLGETGELFF
-,TRBD2,TRBV18,TRBJ2-7,15,TGTGCCAGCTCACCAGTCAGCGGGAGGGCCTACGAGCAGTACTTC,CASSPVSGRAYEQYF
-,TRBD2,TRBV29-1,TRBJ2-2,15,TGCAGCGCCTCTAGCGGGATATCCAACACCGGGGAGCTGTTTTTT,CSASSGISNTGELFF
-,TRBD1,TRBV5-1,TRBJ1-1,14,TGCGCCAGCAGCTTGGGGGACAGGAACACTGAAGCTTTCTTT,CASSLGDRNTEAFF
once,TRBD1,TRBV18,TRBJ1-2,14,TGTGCCAGCTCGCCGGGACAGGCGGTCTATGGCTACACCTTC,CASSPGQAVYGYTF
-,TRBD2,TRBV14,TRBJ2-3,20,TGTGCCAGCAGCCAAGATAGTGCACTAGCGGGAGTACCGGGGGAAGATACGCAGTATTTT,CASSQDSALAGVPGEDTQYF